This TCR beta chain was sequenced for a study of human T cells and chemical hapten exposure (dated by TCRdb to the early 2020s). Regarding the study in general: For sensitization, 2% DPC in acetone was applied to a roughly 2 cm by roughly 2 cm area of upper inner arm skin. Throughout the approximately 25-week study period, patients were also given weekly therapeutic DPC doses on the scalp. Patch testing on the upper back used Finn chambers containing 0.01% DPC, with scoring done after 6 days according to International Contact Dermatitis Research Group standards. The patient cohort, mostly female, included alopecia areata with under or over 50% scalp involvement, alopecia totalis and alopecia universalis. The libraries were sequenced as a pool, and the TCR yield per sample differed mostly because of small variations in library volumes within the pool. This study followed changes in the peripheral blood TCR repertoire in vivo during primary and secondary sensitization of alopecia patients to the hapten diphenylcyclopropenone (DPC). Blood samples were taken from patients before sensitization (week 0) and at 2, 6 and about 24 weeks after DPC sensitization. Blood for TCR sequencing was provided by twenty-nine alopecia patients at one to four time points (pre-sensitization, 2, 6 and 24 weeks). The study at large found these results: Compared with pre-sensitization or healthy control sets, expanded TCRs formed significantly more large CDR3 similarity clusters, which is consistent with antigen-driven responses. Because every patient had alopecia, a presumed autoimmune disease, the patients' immune response might differ from that of healthy individuals. Patch test score was positively correlated with the number of PT1 expanded TCRs, with significance at thresholds 8, 16 and 32 but not at 4. Repeated subsampling changed both the strength of the expansion versus patch-test correlation and the threshold at which the correlation became significant. DPC sensitization did not change the number of TCRs with a frequency above 1 in 1000, and there was no evidence of changes in global repertoire structure.

The CDR3 contains 12 residues, cysteine and phenylalanine counted. Just the 36-base CDR3 DNA is kept, in frame starting at base 1. The germline ends are 8 bases apart after V is trimmed by 4 bases and J by 4 bases. Receptor libraries were prepared by RACE. Sequencing took place on a NextSeq 500. During library preparation, unique molecular identifiers were attached to individual cDNA molecules so that TCRs could be counted quantitatively and reproducibly. From each blood RNA sample, both TCR alpha and TCR beta chains were sequenced. The authors' pipeline ran thus. Samples had a median of 95,638 TCRs, with a range from 23,224 to 690,600. V, J and CDR3 annotation of the TCR reads was performed with the Decombinator software suite. For PS versus PT1 abundance plots, all samples were subsampled to the same number of TCRs (28,000). Expanded TCRs were defined as absent before sensitization and observed at least eight times at the 2-week time point. Through fastp at Q25 and MiXCR, TCRdb rebuilt clones from the public reads, retaining in-frame beta chains. Merged by CDR3 protein, the rows form single entries marked with the most common genes and DNA. V and J calls and clone size were set by TCRdb, not the authors. In all, the sample holds 45,000 to 60,000 distinct CDR3 sequences, and around an eighth of those were seen once. The ten most abundant clones make up 2.4% of the sample.

Concerning this clonotype: Which antigen it targets is not known. Base qualities are not at hand, and no much larger clone is one base apart.

In light of the paper, this sample's time point label describes: patch test 3, about 24 weeks after DPC sensitization. Explained via the paper, the treatment or condition label denotes: therapeutic diphenylcyclopropenone sensitization with weekly scalp DPC. At every patch-test visit, the blood draw took place before the patch test was put on. Patients were considered eligible if aged 18 to 70, diagnosed with alopecia and deemed suitable for DPC therapy, and patients were excluded if pregnant. Total RNA was extracted from unfractionated whole blood that had been collected in Tempus Blood RNA tubes. The clonotype originates from a man aged 25 to 40 with alopecia areata. Some clones in this sample may be carry-over from other donors' samples. This chain joins TRBV12-3 or TRBV12-4 to TRBJ2-7, and the D gene may be TRBD1, 6 bases matching. Specimen: whole blood, collected in connection with sensitization to the hapten diphenylcyclopropenone (DPC). In nucleotides, the sequence is TGTGCCAGCAGTTGGACAGTTTACGAGCAGTACTTC. This codes for CASSWTVYEQYF.